The 20 T cell receptor beta chains below come from one sample, sequenced in a study of early stage breast cancer tumors. Data came from immunoSEQ multiplex PCR; TCRdb stores just in-frame clones and leaves some out. The data contain about 41,000 clones, about two thirds of them singletons. Sequences were obtained from blood. The receptors were gathered from a person in their fifties or sixties with breast cancer.

This clone occurred a few times. The V call is TRBV19, the J call TRBJ1-2; TRBD1 is a possible D gene (5 bases). This CDR3 has 13 amino acids. V was cut by 3 bases and J by 4 bases, with 9 bases left in between. The V gene's germline CDR1 is LNHDA and CDR2 SQIVND (reference sequence). The CDR3 bases are TGTGCCAGTAGTATTGGGGGGTTCTATGGCTACACCTTC. Encoded protein: CASSIGGFYGYTF.

This clone occurred once. The chain employs TRBV6-4 and TRBJ2-5; 7 nucleotides match TRBD1. Germline V gene sequence: CDR1 MRHNA, CDR2 SNTAGT. V lost 8 bases to trimming and J lost 5 bases; unmatched junction nucleotides: 8. CDR3 length: 13 residues. CDR3 region: CASSPTGRETQYF. CDR3 in DNA: TGTGCCAGCTCCCCGACAGGGCGGGAGACCCAGTACTTC.

The V call is TRBV7-2, the J call TRBJ2-3; 11 nucleotides agree with TRBD2. V lost 1 base to trimming and J lost 5 bases; unmatched junction nucleotides: 2. The CDR3 contains 15 residues. Germline values: CDR1 SGHTA, CDR2 FQGNSA. The CDR3 here is CASSLVTSGGDTQYF. CDR3 in DNA: TGTGCCAGCAGCTTAGTCACTAGCGGGGGAGATACGCAGTATTTT.

This clone was seen a few times. The chain uses TRBV15 and TRBJ2-5, with D possibly matching TRBD2 (5 bases). The germline CDR1 and CDR2 sequences are LNHNV and YYDKDF (reference sequence). The V and J ends lost 5 bases and 4 bases respectively, with 11 bases between them. The CDR3 totals 13 residues. The CDR3 protein is CATSSIRGETQYF. In DNA, the CDR3 is TGTGCCACCAGCTCGATCCGGGGAGAGACCCAGTACTTC.

J is TRBJ2-3 and V is TRBV5-1; maybe TRBD2 (5 bases). V was trimmed by 0 bases and J by 0 bases, leaving 8 bases between them. Germline V lookup: CDR1 SGHRS, CDR2 YFSETQ. CDR3 size: 15 residues. The CDR3 protein is CASSLALDSTDTQYF. CDR3 coding DNA: TGCGCCAGCAGCTTGGCACTAGATAGCACAGATACGCAGTATTTT.

The V gene is TRBV25-1, the J gene TRBJ1-1; TRBD1 agrees at 7 bases. CDR1 and CDR2 (germline): MGHDK, SYGVNS. Trimming at V came to 8 bases and at J to 4 bases, leaving 7 bases not matched to a gene. This CDR3 comprises 13 residues. The CDR3 loop is CASENRGVTEAFF. The CDR3 bases are TGTGCCAGCGAGAACAGGGGAGTCACTGAAGCTTTCTTT. The variable domain in full, completed from reference TRBV25-1 and TRBJ1-1, reads EADIYQTPRYLVIGTGKKITLECSQTMGHDKMYWYQQDPGMELHLIHYSYGVNSTEKGDLSSESTVSRIRTEHFPLTLESARPSHTSQYLCASENRGVTEAFFGQGTRLTVV.

This clone showed up just a few times. The V call is TRBV7-8, the J call TRBJ2-1; tentative D call: TRBD1 (5 bases). Germline loops: CDR1 SGHVS, CDR2 FQNEAQ. The CDR3 consists of 12 residues. V shed 3 bases and J shed 9 bases, with 9 bases lying between them. In DNA, the CDR3 is TGTGCCAGCAGCTTTGCAGGGTCTGAGCAGTTCTTC. Translated: CASSFAGSEQFF.

The V gene is TRBV19, the J gene TRBJ2-7, with 13 bases aligning to TRBD2. This CDR3 has 17 residues. Germline CDR1 LNHDA, CDR2 SQIVND (reference sequence). V was pared by 5 bases and J by 4 bases, with 11 bases of the junction left unmatched. CDR3 sequence (DNA): TGTGCCAGTAGTTCCCGGACTAGCGGGAGCTTTAGGTACGAGCAGTACTTC. It specifies CASSSRTSGSFRYEQYF.

The J gene is TRBJ2-7, the V gene TRBV2; TRBD1 aligns across 8 bases. There are 12 residues in the CDR3. The V and J ends lost 7 bases and 5 bases, in that order; junction bases with no gene match: 4. Looked up from germline, CDR1 is SNHLY and CDR2 is FYNNEI. The CDR3, as DNA: TGTGCCAGCACAGGGGGCACGAACGAGCAGTACGTC. Translating gives CASTGGTNEQYV.

The V gene is TRBV27, the J gene TRBJ2-7, with D perhaps matching TRBD2 (6 bases). V lost 5 bases to trimming and J lost 2 bases, with 16 bases between them. The length of the CDR3 is 15 residues. Germline V gives CDR1 MNHEY, CDR2 SMNVEV (reference sequence). CDR3 sequence (DNA): TGTGCCAGCAGTCGACGCGCTAGCGATCCCTACGAGCAGTACTTC. It is translated as CASSRRASDPYEQYF.

The rearrangement links TRBV2 to TRBJ2-7; TRBD1 matches at 8 bases. The ends lost 6 bases at V and 3 bases at J; junction bases unmatched: 7. Germline V CDR1 and CDR2: SNHLY, FYNNEI. The CDR3 runs to 14 residues. The CDR3 nucleotides read TGTGCCAGCAGGCCGTCCGGGACAGGCTACGAGCAGTACTTC. This translates into CASRPSGTGYEQYF.

CDR3 in DNA: TGTGCCAGCTCACTTCCGGGACAGACGGCCTACGAGCAGTACTTC. Translating it yields CASSLPGQTAYEQYF. This chain connects TRBV18 to TRBJ2-7; 7 nucleotides agree with TRBD1. The CDR3 has 15 residues. The junction had 8 bases not matched to a gene; V was cut back by 4 bases and J by 2 bases. In germline, CDR1 is KGHSH, CDR2 LQKENI.

This sequence joins TRBV29-1 and TRBJ1-2; the match to TRBD1 covers 7 bases. Trimming took 4 bases from V and 4 from J; bases not matched to a gene: 3. This CDR3 is built from 12 residues. Per germline, CDR1 SQVTM and CDR2 ANQGSEA. The CDR3 bases are TGCAGCGTTGTGGCAGGGGGCTATGGCTACACCTTC. Amino acid sequence: CSVVAGGYGYTF.

This chain links TRBV6-6 with TRBJ2-5; 7 positions match TRBD2. Per the germline V gene, CDR1 is MNHNY and CDR2 is SVGAGI (reference sequence). J gave up 5 bases and V 3 bases, and 9 bases lay outside the gene matches. The CDR3 contains 15 residues. CDR3: CASSYEGGTSETQYF. The CDR3 DNA reads TGTGCCAGCAGTTATGAGGGAGGGACCTCGGAGACCCAGTACTTC.

The chain has TRBV19 and TRBJ1-2; maybe TRBD1 (5 bases). The V gene lost 7 bases and the J gene lost 6 bases, with 15 bases spanning the gap. The CDR3 has 13 residues. Germline-derived CDR1 and CDR2 are LNHDA and SQIVND (reference sequence). The DNA of the CDR3 is TGTGCCAGTAAAGTGGGGGGACTAGATGGCTACACCTTC. This codes for CASKVGGLDGYTF.

This clone turned up a few times. V usage is TRBV5-5 and J usage is TRBJ2-7; D possibly corresponds to TRBD2 (6 bases). Trimming took 0 bases from V and 7 from J, leaving 14 bases between them. Germline V gene data show CDR1 as SGHKS and CDR2 as YYEKEE (reference sequence). The CDR3 totals 14 residues. The CDR3 loop is CASSLVREYTEQYF. The CDR3, as DNA: TGTGCCAGCAGCTTGGTCCGGGAGTACACAGAGCAGTACTTC. The full variable domain, rest sourced from reference TRBV5-5 and TRBJ2-7, is DAGVTQSPTHLIKTRGQQVTLRCSPISGHKSVSWYQQVLGQGPQFIFQYYEKEERGRGNFPDRFSARQFPNYSSELNVNALLLGDSALYLCASSLVREYTEQYFGPGTRLTVT.

This clone was counted only a few times. CDR3 DNA: TGCGCCAGCAGCCGAAACTCCGGGACAGGGAGAGAGACCCAGTACTTC. Residues: CASSRNSGTGRETQYF. This rearrangement joins TRBV5-1 to TRBJ2-5, with TRBD1 matching over 9 bases. J lost 4 bases, V lost 4 bases, and 11 bases had no gene match. The CDR3 has 16 residues. Germline V lookup: CDR1 SGHRS, CDR2 YFSETQ.

This chain links TRBV2 with TRBJ2-7; TRBD1 is a possible D gene (5 bases). Germline V gene sequence: CDR1 SNHLY, CDR2 FYNNEI. There are 14 residues in the CDR3. The V gene lost 3 bases and the J gene lost 7 bases, with 16 bases spanning the gap. The CDR3 here is CASSDMVKGREQYF. The DNA of the CDR3 is TGTGCCAGCAGTGATATGGTCAAGGGGCGGGAGCAGTACTTC.

The chain is built from TRBV5-6 and TRBJ1-3, with TRBD1 as a possible D gene (6 bases). The V gene lost 3 bases and the J gene lost 2 bases, with 12 bases spanning the gap. Per the germline V gene, CDR1 is SGHDT and CDR2 is YYEEEE. CDR3 length: 15 amino acids. As DNA, the CDR3 is TGTGCCAGCAGCTGGGGCAGGGGACCTGGAAACACCATATATTTT. It encodes CASSWGRGPGNTIYF.

The V gene is TRBV18, the J gene TRBJ1-2, with a weak D call TRBD1 (6 bases). The CDR3 loop spans 14 amino acids. CDR1 and CDR2 from the germline V gene are KGHSH and LQKENI. Deletions cut 3 bases from V and 6 bases from J, with 14 bases between. CDR3 bases: TGTGCCAGCTCACCGACGGCGGGGGCGGATGGCTACACCTTC. This codes for CASSPTAGADGYTF. The variable domain in full, with the rest retrieved from reference TRBV18 and TRBJ1-2, is NAGVMQNPRHLVRRRGQEARLRCSPMKGHSHVYWYRQLPEEGLKFMVYLQKENIIDESGMPKERFSAEFPKEGPSILRIQQVVRGDSAAYFCASSPTAGADGYTFGSGTRLTVV.